Sequencing of this T cell receptor (beta chain) was carried out in a study of blood T cell repertoires in COVID-19. The wider study: From T cells, B-cell-depleted T cells, or PBMCs came the material, which was cDNA or gDNA.

Profiled with immunoSEQ multiplex PCR; TCRdb holds only in-frame clones, not every one. The sample lists 250,000 to 300,000 clones; approximately 85% were seen once. Participant ages covered about 18 to 89 years across around 22 US areas. Either two negative PCRs, clearance, or symptom resolution qualified Cohort 3 donors as recovered. Looked up from germline, CDR1 is SGHVT and CDR2 is SQSDAQ. V was clipped by 5 bases and J by 0 bases; unmatched bases: 16. CDR3 length: 19 residues. The chain couples TRBV7-4 to TRBJ1-3; 7 positions agree with TRBD1. The receptor comes from a woman in her twenties or thirties who had recovered from COVID-19. Material for sequencing was PBMCs or T cells enriched from blood (not recorded which). The CDR3 loop reads CASSGRQGDSWSSGNTIYF. DNA of the CDR3: TGTGCCAGCAGCGGGAGACAGGGCGATTCATGGAGCTCTGGAAACACCATATATTTT. The full variable domain, in which reference TRBV7-4 and TRBJ1-3 provide the parts outside the CDR3, is GAGVSQSPRYKVAKRGRDVALRCDSISGHVTLYWYRQTLGQGSEVLTYSQSDAQRDKSGRPSGRFSAERPERSVSTLKIQRTEQGDSAVYLCASSGRQGDSWSSGNTIYFGEGSWLTVV.